These T cell receptor beta chains were read from a single sample in a study of T-cell reconstitution after alpha-beta-depleted transplantation in children. TCRdb ran MiXCR on the PCR reads and lists one entry per CDR3 protein. The table records 490,000 or so distinct CDR3 sequences, around 12% of them present only once. The sequencing used PBMCs from the stem cell graft donor, collected from the stem cell graft. These receptors all come from a human donor who donated a stem cell graft to a child with combined immunodeficiency. CDR3s include the opening cysteine and the closing phenylalanine or tryptophan. A D gene is named only where the DNA matches it firmly. Clone size is shown for a subset of rows, as once, few, many or a class of expanded clone.

clone size: -; D gene: TRBD2; J gene: TRBJ2-3; CDR3 length: 15; V gene: TRBV9; CDR3 protein: CASSIDSGGTDTQYF; CDR3 DNA: TGTGCCAGCAGCATCGATAGCGGGGGCACAGATACGCAGTATTTT
clone size: -; D gene: -; J gene: TRBJ1-1; CDR3 length: 10; V gene: TRBV29-1; CDR3 protein: CSVSSTEAFF; CDR3 DNA: TGCAGCGTCAGTAGCACTGAAGCTTTCTTT
clone size: -; D gene: TRBD2; J gene: TRBJ2-3; CDR3 length: 17; V gene: TRBV10-3; CDR3 protein: CAISESNSGRATDTQYF; CDR3 DNA: TGTGCCATCAGTGAGTCGAATAGCGGGAGGGCCACAGATACGCAGTATTTT
clone size: many; D gene: -; J gene: TRBJ1-2; CDR3 length: 11; V gene: TRBV12-3/TRBV12-4; CDR3 protein: CASSLGQSYTF; CDR3 DNA: TGTGCCAGCAGTCTCGGACAGAGCTACACCTTC
clone size: -; D gene: -; J gene: TRBJ2-7; CDR3 length: 13; V gene: TRBV9; CDR3 protein: CAIVAGLTYEQYF; CDR3 DNA: TGTGCCATCGTTGCGGGCCTGACCTACGAGCAGTACTTC
clone size: -; D gene: -; J gene: TRBJ2-5; CDR3 length: 13; V gene: TRBV29-1; CDR3 protein: CSVETPGEETQYF; CDR3 DNA: TGCAGCGTTGAAACCCCGGGGGAGGAGACCCAGTACTTC
clone size: -; D gene: -; J gene: TRBJ2-3; CDR3 length: 15; V gene: TRBV28; CDR3 protein: CASSLEQYSTDTQYF; CDR3 DNA: TGTGCCAGCAGTTTAGAACAGTATAGCACAGATACGCAGTATTTT
clone size: many; D gene: TRBD2; J gene: TRBJ2-1; CDR3 length: 16; V gene: TRBV2; CDR3 protein: CASRETAGGRYNEQFF; CDR3 DNA: TGTGCCAGCAGGGAGACGGCGGGAGGACGGTACAATGAGCAGTTCTTC
clone size: -; D gene: TRBD1; J gene: TRBJ1-4; CDR3 length: 15; V gene: TRBV6-4; CDR3 protein: CASNLQGAPNEKLFF; CDR3 DNA: TGTGCCAGCAACCTGCAGGGGGCCCCCAATGAAAAACTGTTTTTT
clone size: few; D gene: -; J gene: TRBJ2-7; CDR3 length: 15; V gene: TRBV2; CDR3 protein: CASSEALRGSYEQYF; CDR3 DNA: TGTGCCAGCAGTGAAGCGCTCAGGGGAAGCTACGAGCAGTACTTC
clone size: many; D gene: TRBD2; J gene: TRBJ2-1; CDR3 length: 15; V gene: TRBV5-4; CDR3 protein: CASSFSGGAYNEQFF; CDR3 DNA: TGTGCCAGCAGCTTTAGCGGGGGGGCCTACAATGAGCAGTTCTTC
clone size: -; D gene: -; J gene: TRBJ1-5; CDR3 length: 14; V gene: TRBV18; CDR3 protein: CASSQLDSNQPQHF; CDR3 DNA: TGTGCCAGCTCCCAACTAGATAGCAATCAGCCCCAGCATTTT
clone size: -; D gene: TRBD2; J gene: TRBJ2-7; CDR3 length: 16; V gene: TRBV5-6; CDR3 protein: CASSLSSGRAIYEQYF; CDR3 DNA: TGTGCCAGCAGCTTGTCTAGCGGGAGGGCCATCTACGAGCAGTACTTC
clone size: few; D gene: -; J gene: TRBJ2-7; CDR3 length: 16; V gene: TRBV21-1; CDR3 protein: CASSPRLSLATYEQYF; CDR3 DNA: TGTGCCAGCAGCCCCCGGCTTTCACTCGCCACCTACGAGCAGTACTTC
clone size: few; D gene: -; J gene: TRBJ1-2; CDR3 length: 14; V gene: TRBV19; CDR3 protein: CASSIPGTSYGYTF; CDR3 DNA: TGTGCCAGTAGTATACCGGGAACATCCTATGGCTACACCTTC
clone size: few; D gene: TRBD1; J gene: TRBJ2-1; CDR3 length: 15; V gene: TRBV12-3/TRBV12-4; CDR3 protein: CASIAGQGSYNEQFF; CDR3 DNA: TGTGCCAGCATCGCGGGACAGGGCTCCTACAATGAGCAGTTCTTC
clone size: many; D gene: TRBD2; J gene: TRBJ2-7; CDR3 length: 15; V gene: TRBV12-3/TRBV12-4; CDR3 protein: CASRWTSGSSYEQYF; CDR3 DNA: TGTGCCAGCAGATGGACTAGCGGCAGCTCCTACGAGCAGTACTTC
clone size: few; D gene: -; J gene: TRBJ2-7; CDR3 length: 15; V gene: TRBV21-1; CDR3 protein: CASKARRGSSYEQYF; CDR3 DNA: TGTGCCAGCAAAGCAAGGAGAGGCAGCTCCTACGAGCAGTACTTC
clone size: few; D gene: TRBD1; J gene: TRBJ1-4; CDR3 length: 14; V gene: TRBV7-9; CDR3 protein: CASSPTGNDEKLFF; CDR3 DNA: TGTGCCAGCAGCCCGACAGGGAACGACGAAAAACTGTTTTTT
clone size: few; D gene: -; J gene: TRBJ1-5; CDR3 length: 14; V gene: TRBV6-2/TRBV6-3; CDR3 protein: CASNAVAGPQPQHF; CDR3 DNA: TGTGCCAGCAATGCCGTGGCAGGGCCTCAGCCCCAGCATTTT
clone size: -; D gene: TRBD2; J gene: TRBJ2-7; CDR3 length: 14; V gene: TRBV29-1; CDR3 protein: CSAGTSGRAYEQYF; CDR3 DNA: TGCAGCGCAGGGACTAGCGGGAGGGCCTACGAGCAGTACTTC
clone size: few; D gene: -; J gene: TRBJ2-5; CDR3 length: 14; V gene: TRBV12-5; CDR3 protein: CASGYGRGQETQYF; CDR3 DNA: TGTGCTAGTGGTTATGGAAGGGGACAAGAGACCCAGTACTTC
clone size: -; D gene: TRBD2; J gene: TRBJ2-1; CDR3 length: 16; V gene: TRBV12-3/TRBV12-4; CDR3 protein: CASSPPASGRYNEQFF; CDR3 DNA: TGTGCCAGCAGTCCCCCCGCTAGCGGCAGATACAATGAGCAGTTCTTC
clone size: few; D gene: -; J gene: TRBJ2-1; CDR3 length: 13; V gene: TRBV12-3/TRBV12-4; CDR3 protein: CASSLGGMAEQFF; CDR3 DNA: TGTGCCAGCAGTTTAGGTGGTATGGCAGAGCAGTTCTTC
clone size: many; D gene: -; J gene: TRBJ2-7; CDR3 length: 15; V gene: TRBV4-2; CDR3 protein: CASSQVDGVTYEQYF; CDR3 DNA: TGTGCCAGCAGCCAAGTAGATGGAGTTACCTACGAGCAGTACTTC
clone size: many; D gene: -; J gene: TRBJ2-7; CDR3 length: 15; V gene: TRBV5-1; CDR3 protein: CASSLGLASSYEQYF; CDR3 DNA: TGCGCCAGCAGCTTAGGGCTAGCTAGCTCCTACGAGCAGTACTTC
clone size: many; D gene: -; J gene: TRBJ2-3; CDR3 length: 13; V gene: TRBV29-1; CDR3 protein: CSAVGGGEDTQYF; CDR3 DNA: TGCAGCGCCGTTGGAGGGGGAGAAGATACGCAGTATTTT
clone size: many; D gene: -; J gene: TRBJ2-7; CDR3 length: 15; V gene: TRBV5-6; CDR3 protein: CASSLGLGHGYEQYF; CDR3 DNA: TGTGCCAGCAGCTTGGGTCTGGGACACGGCTACGAGCAGTACTTC